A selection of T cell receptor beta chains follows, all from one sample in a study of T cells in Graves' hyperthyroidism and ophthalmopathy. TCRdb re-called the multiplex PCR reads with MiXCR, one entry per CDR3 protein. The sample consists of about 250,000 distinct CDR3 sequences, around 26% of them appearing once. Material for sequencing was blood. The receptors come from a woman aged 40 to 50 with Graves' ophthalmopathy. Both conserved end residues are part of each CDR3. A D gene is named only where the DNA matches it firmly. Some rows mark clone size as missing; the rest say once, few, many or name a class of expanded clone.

CDR3: CATSATPGQGAPQEGYEQYF
DNA: TGTGCCACCAGCGCAACGCCCGGACAGGGGGCTCCACAGGAAGGCTACGAGCAGTACTTC
D: TRBD1
size: many
J: TRBJ2-7
V: TRBV15

CDR3: CASSLTSGVHEQYF
DNA: TGTGCCAGCAGCTTAACAAGCGGTGTCCACGAGCAGTACTTC
D: .
size: many
J: TRBJ2-7
V: TRBV7-2

CDR3: CASSPQSSGNTIYF
DNA: TGTGCCAGCAGCCCCCAGTCCTCTGGAAACACCATATATTTT
D: .
size: many
J: TRBJ1-3
V: TRBV9

CDR3: CASSLGGQGALEAFF
DNA: TGCGCCAGCAGCTTGGGGGGACAGGGAGCCCTTGAAGCTTTCTTT
D: TRBD1
size: .
J: TRBJ1-1
V: TRBV5-1

CDR3: CASSSGDRVTETQYF
DNA: TGTGCCAGCAGTTCAGGGGACAGGGTGACAGAGACCCAGTACTTC
D: TRBD1
size: .
J: TRBJ2-5
V: TRBV28

CDR3: CASSPRSGSSYEQYF
DNA: TGCGCCAGCAGCCCTAGAAGCGGGAGCTCCTACGAGCAGTACTTC
D: TRBD2
size: many
J: TRBJ2-7
V: TRBV4-1

CDR3: CATSPEGGGSETQYF
DNA: TGTGCCACCAGTCCAGAAGGGGGGGGTTCAGAGACCCAGTACTTC
D: .
size: .
J: TRBJ2-5
V: TRBV24-1

CDR3: CAPLENRQETQYF
DNA: TGTGCCCCCCTCGAGAACCGCCAAGAGACCCAGTACTTC
D: .
size: many
J: TRBJ2-5
V: TRBV25-1

CDR3: CASSWTSGRNTGELFF
DNA: TGTGCCAGCAGCTGGACTAGCGGGAGGAACACCGGGGAGCTGTTTTTT
D: TRBD2
size: many
J: TRBJ2-2
V: TRBV11-2

CDR3: CASSLAGEVIEQYF
DNA: TGTGCCAGCAGCCTAGCGGGAGAGGTTATCGAGCAGTACTTC
D: TRBD2
size: .
J: TRBJ2-7
V: TRBV11-1

CDR3: CASQRTSGRGPYEQYF
DNA: TGTGCCAGCCAGAGGACTAGCGGGAGGGGTCCCTACGAGCAGTACTTC
D: TRBD2
size: .
J: TRBJ2-7
V: TRBV6-1

CDR3: CASSLTSGSNQPQHF
DNA: TGTGCCAGCAGCTTAACTTCCGGTAGCAATCAGCCCCAGCATTTT
D: .
size: many
J: TRBJ1-5
V: TRBV11-2

CDR3: CASSRYRDTQHF
DNA: TGTGCCAGCTCACGGTACAGGGATACCCAGCATTTT
D: .
size: many
J: TRBJ1-5
V: TRBV18

CDR3: CASSRGLAEETQYF
DNA: TGTGCCAGCAGCCGAGGACTAGCGGAAGAGACCCAGTACTTC
D: TRBD2
size: many
J: TRBJ2-5
V: TRBV7-8

CDR3: CASSLDRAVGETQYF
DNA: TGTGCCAGCAGCCTAGACAGGGCCGTAGGAGAGACCCAGTACTTC
D: TRBD1
size: .
J: TRBJ2-5
V: TRBV12-3/TRBV12-4

CDR3: CASSLRAGGRETQYF
DNA: TGTGCCAGCAGCTTACGAGCGGGAGGGCGTGAGACCCAGTACTTC
D: TRBD2
size: few
J: TRBJ2-5
V: TRBV7-3

CDR3: CASSYLGSYEQYF
DNA: TGTGCCAGCAGTTATCTGGGCTCCTACGAGCAGTACTTC
D: .
size: .
J: TRBJ2-7
V: TRBV27

CDR3: CASSATPGQPFGEQYF
DNA: TGTGCCAGCAGCGCTACCCCAGGACAGCCCTTCGGCGAGCAGTACTTC
D: .
size: many
J: TRBJ2-7
V: TRBV11-1

CDR3: CASSIAGVSPRNIQYF
DNA: TGTGCCAGTAGTATAGCCGGAGTTTCCCCGAGAAACATTCAGTACTTC
D: .
size: .
J: TRBJ2-4
V: TRBV19

CDR3: CSVDAGLIGNTIYF
DNA: TGCAGCGTTGATGCCGGCTTGATCGGAAACACCATATATTTT
D: .
size: many
J: TRBJ1-3
V: TRBV29-1

CDR3: CASSQTDRDTEAFF
DNA: TGTGCCAGCAGCCAAACAGACAGGGACACTGAAGCTTTCTTT
D: TRBD1
size: many
J: TRBJ1-1
V: TRBV3-1

CDR3: CASSQDPGTYEQYF
DNA: TGCGCCAGCAGCCAAGATCCCGGGACCTACGAGCAGTACTTC
D: .
size: many
J: TRBJ2-7
V: TRBV4-1

CDR3: CASSSFGQGGNTIYF
DNA: TGCGCCAGCAGCTCCTTTGGGCAAGGCGGAAACACCATATATTTT
D: .
size: many
J: TRBJ1-3
V: TRBV5-1

CDR3: CASSETRLQSPQHF
DNA: TGTGCCAGCAGTGAAACTCGTTTGCAGTCACCCCAGCATTTT
D: .
size: .
J: TRBJ1-5
V: TRBV6-1

CDR3: CASSEGMSYGYTF
DNA: TGTGCCAGCAGTGAGGGCATGAGCTATGGCTACACCTTC
D: .
size: .
J: TRBJ1-2
V: TRBV6-1

CDR3: CASSVVNTGELFF
DNA: TGTGCCAGCAGTGTGGTTAACACCGGGGAGCTGTTTTTT
D: .
size: many
J: TRBJ2-2
V: TRBV6-1

CDR3: CAWSFGGVSNTGELFF
DNA: TGTGCCTGGAGTTTTGGGGGAGTATCGAACACCGGGGAGCTGTTTTTT
D: .
size: many
J: TRBJ2-2
V: TRBV30

CDR3: CATSARPSSVPREQYF
DNA: TGTGCCACCAGTGCCCGACCCTCTAGCGTACCTAGAGAGCAGTACTTC
D: .
size: many
J: TRBJ2-7
V: TRBV24-1

CDR3: CASRTQGSYGYTF
DNA: TGTGCCAGCAGGACACAGGGTTCCTATGGCTACACCTTC
D: .
size: .
J: TRBJ1-2
V: TRBV6-1

CDR3: CASSLPGRGTQYF
DNA: TGTGCCAGCAGTTTACCTGGGAGGGGGACCCAGTACTTC
D: TRBD2
size: many
J: TRBJ2-5
V: TRBV28

CDR3: CASSSTQGTYEQYF
DNA: TGTGCCAGCAGTTCTACACAGGGAACCTACGAGCAGTACTTC
D: .
size: .
J: TRBJ2-7
V: TRBV28

CDR3: CASSLSVEAPRETQYF
DNA: TGTGCCAGCAGTCTATCAGTTGAGGCCCCGCGTGAGACCCAGTACTTC
D: .
size: .
J: TRBJ2-5
V: TRBV27

CDR3: CASSVVATAYEQYF
DNA: TGTGCCAGCAGCGTAGTTGCCACGGCCTACGAGCAGTACTTC
D: .
size: .
J: TRBJ2-7
V: TRBV9

CDR3: CASSLASGSGGELFF
DNA: TGTGCCAGCAGCTTAGCTTCAGGGTCCGGAGGGGAGCTGTTTTTT
D: .
size: many
J: TRBJ2-2
V: TRBV7-2

CDR3: CASSRMSGNSYEQYF
DNA: TGTGCCAGCAGCCGTATGAGTGGGAACTCCTACGAGCAGTACTTC
D: .
size: many
J: TRBJ2-7
V: TRBV7-2

CDR3: CASSRQGVVNIQYF
DNA: TGTGCCAGCAGTCGACAGGGGGTGGTCAACATTCAGTACTTC
D: TRBD1
size: .
J: TRBJ2-4
V: TRBV7-8

CDR3: CASSISADPSYEQYF
DNA: TGTGCCAGCTCTATTTCAGCGGACCCATCCTACGAGCAGTACTTC
D: .
size: few
J: TRBJ2-7
V: TRBV6-1

CDR3: CSGGEGVGELFF
DNA: TGCAGCGGGGGTGAGGGGGTCGGGGAGCTGTTTTTT
D: .
size: many
J: TRBJ2-2
V: TRBV29-1

CDR3: CASSLGGSGFSYEQYF
DNA: TGTGCCAGCAGCTTAGGAGGTAGCGGGTTCTCCTACGAGCAGTACTTC
D: TRBD2
size: many
J: TRBJ2-7
V: TRBV11-2

CDR3: CASSLAGVREQYF
DNA: TGTGCCAGCAGTTTGGCAGGGGTCCGCGAGCAGTACTTC
D: .
size: many
J: TRBJ2-7
V: TRBV28

CDR3: CSVQGQVQETQYF
DNA: TGCAGCGTTCAGGGACAGGTCCAAGAGACCCAGTACTTC
D: TRBD1
size: few
J: TRBJ2-5
V: TRBV29-1

CDR3: CASSLLLAKETQYF
DNA: TGTGCCAGCAGCCTCCTCCTAGCAAAAGAGACCCAGTACTTC
D: .
size: many
J: TRBJ2-5
V: TRBV11-2

CDR3: CASSFEAEIDEQSF
DNA: TGTGCCAGCAGTTTTGAGGCGGAAATCGACGAGCAGTCCTTC
D: .
size: .
J: TRBJ2-7
V: TRBV28

CDR3: CAISEGQSINTGELFF
DNA: TGTGCCATCAGTGAAGGGCAGTCAATAAACACCGGGGAGCTGTTTTTT
D: .
size: many
J: TRBJ2-2
V: TRBV10-3

CDR3: CASSPLRLAGRETQYF
DNA: TGTGCCAGCAGCCCCTTAAGACTAGCGGGACGGGAGACCCAGTACTTC
D: TRBD2
size: few
J: TRBJ2-5
V: TRBV12-3/TRBV12-4

CDR3: CASSLETNTEAFF
DNA: TGTGCCAGCAGCTTAGAGACCAACACTGAAGCTTTCTTT
D: .
size: many
J: TRBJ1-1
V: TRBV7-9

CDR3: CASSIVGTENTEAFF
DNA: TGTGCCAGTAGTATCGTGGGGACCGAGAACACTGAAGCTTTCTTT
D: .
size: .
J: TRBJ1-1
V: TRBV19

CDR3: CASSRGTDTQYF
DNA: TGTGCCAGCAGTCGAGGCACAGATACGCAGTATTTT
D: .
size: many
J: TRBJ2-3
V: TRBV27

CDR3: CASSLLDRGVTEAFF
DNA: TGTGCCAGCAGCTTACTCGACAGGGGAGTCACTGAAGCTTTCTTT
D: TRBD1
size: .
J: TRBJ1-1
V: TRBV12-3/TRBV12-4

CDR3: CAIRPDDRESTEAFF
DNA: TGTGCCATCAGGCCCGACGACAGGGAGAGCACTGAAGCTTTCTTT
D: TRBD1
size: many
J: TRBJ1-1
V: TRBV10-3

CDR3: CASRTGLAGDGELFF
DNA: TGTGCCAGCAGGACCGGACTAGCGGGAGACGGGGAGCTGTTTTTT
D: TRBD2
size: many
J: TRBJ2-2
V: TRBV6-6

CDR3: CASSLTGPREGDTIYF
DNA: TGCGCCAGCAGCTTAACGGGACCCCGCGAGGGAGACACCATATATTTT
D: .
size: many
J: TRBJ1-3
V: TRBV5-1

CDR3: CAISESLAKQETQYF
DNA: TGTGCCATCAGTGAGTCGTTGGCAAAGCAAGAGACCCAGTACTTC
D: .
size: many
J: TRBJ2-5
V: TRBV10-3

CDR3: CASSFPGSLDYGYTF
DNA: TGTGCCAGTAGTTTCCCCGGGAGTCTGGACTATGGCTACACCTTC
D: .
size: .
J: TRBJ1-2
V: TRBV28

CDR3: CASSYSQNPKETQYF
DNA: TGTGCCAGCAGTTACTCTCAGAACCCTAAAGAGACCCAGTACTTC
D: .
size: .
J: TRBJ2-5
V: TRBV6-2/TRBV6-3

CDR3: CASRLYRGRRTVDLSGANVLTF
DNA: TGTGCCAGCAGGCTATACAGGGGGCGCAGGACGGTTGACCTCTCTGGGGCCAACGTCCTGACTTTC
D: TRBD1
size: few
J: TRBJ2-6
V: TRBV7-6

CDR3: CASSLDGVAGGYTF
DNA: TGTGCCAGCAGCTTAGACGGGGTGGCGGGAGGCTACACCTTC
D: .
size: .
J: TRBJ1-2
V: TRBV7-2

CDR3: CASGLAHGQGHTGELFF
DNA: TGTGCTAGTGGTTTGGCCCATGGACAGGGGCACACCGGGGAGCTGTTTTTT
D: TRBD1
size: many
J: TRBJ2-2
V: TRBV12-5